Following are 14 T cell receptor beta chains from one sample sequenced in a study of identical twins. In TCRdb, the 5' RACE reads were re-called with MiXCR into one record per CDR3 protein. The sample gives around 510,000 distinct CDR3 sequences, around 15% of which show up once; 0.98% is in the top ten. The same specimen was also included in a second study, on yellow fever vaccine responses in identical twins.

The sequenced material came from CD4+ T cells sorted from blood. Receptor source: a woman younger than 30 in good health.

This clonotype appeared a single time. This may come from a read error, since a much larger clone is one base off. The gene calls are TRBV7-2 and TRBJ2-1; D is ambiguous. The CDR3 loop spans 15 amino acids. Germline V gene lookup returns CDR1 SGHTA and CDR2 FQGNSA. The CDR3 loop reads CASSYPPGGNNEQLF. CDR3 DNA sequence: TGTGCCAGCAGCTACCCTCCGGGTGGCAACAATGAGCAGCTCTTC.

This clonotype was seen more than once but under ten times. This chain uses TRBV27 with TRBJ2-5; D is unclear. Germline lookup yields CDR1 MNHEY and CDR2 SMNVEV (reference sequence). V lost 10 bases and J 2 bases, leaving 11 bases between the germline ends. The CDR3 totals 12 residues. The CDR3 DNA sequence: TGTGCCAACCCGGGTGATCAAGAGACCCAGTACTTC. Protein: CANPGDQETQYF.

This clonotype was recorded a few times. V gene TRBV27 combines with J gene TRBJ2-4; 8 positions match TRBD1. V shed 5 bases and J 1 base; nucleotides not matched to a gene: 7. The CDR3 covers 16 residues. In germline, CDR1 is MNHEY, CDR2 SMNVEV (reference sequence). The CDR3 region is CASSPGQGRAKNIQYF. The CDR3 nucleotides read TGTGCCAGCAGTCCCGGACAGGGTCGGGCCAAAAACATTCAGTACTTC.

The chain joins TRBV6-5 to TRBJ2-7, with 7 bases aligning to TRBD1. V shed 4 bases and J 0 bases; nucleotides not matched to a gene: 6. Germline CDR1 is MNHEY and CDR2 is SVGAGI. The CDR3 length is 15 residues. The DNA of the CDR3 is TGTGCCAGCAGTTGGGACAGCCTATCCTCCTACGAGCAGTACTTC. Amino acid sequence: CASSWDSLSSYEQYF.

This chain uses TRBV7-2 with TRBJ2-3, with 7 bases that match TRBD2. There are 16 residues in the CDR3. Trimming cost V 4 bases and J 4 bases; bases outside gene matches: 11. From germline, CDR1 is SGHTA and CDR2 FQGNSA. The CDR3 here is CASSSLGAGVPDTQYF. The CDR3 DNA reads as TGTGCCAGCAGCTCCCTAGGGGCGGGGGTCCCAGATACGCAGTATTTT.

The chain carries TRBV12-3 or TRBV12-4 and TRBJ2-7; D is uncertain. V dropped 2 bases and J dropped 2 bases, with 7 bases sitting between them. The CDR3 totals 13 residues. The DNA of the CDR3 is TGTGCCAGCAGTTTATATAACCCCTACGAGCAGTACTTC. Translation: CASSLYNPYEQYF.

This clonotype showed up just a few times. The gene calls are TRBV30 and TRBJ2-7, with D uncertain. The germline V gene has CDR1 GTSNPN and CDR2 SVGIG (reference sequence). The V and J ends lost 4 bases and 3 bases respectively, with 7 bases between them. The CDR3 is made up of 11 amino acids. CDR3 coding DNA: TGTGCCTGGAATGGACGCTACGAGCAGTACTTC. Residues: CAWNGRYEQYF.

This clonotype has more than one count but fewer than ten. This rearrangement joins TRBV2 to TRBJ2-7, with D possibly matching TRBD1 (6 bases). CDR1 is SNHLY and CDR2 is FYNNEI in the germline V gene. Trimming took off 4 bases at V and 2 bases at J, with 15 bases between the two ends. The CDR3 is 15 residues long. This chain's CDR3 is CASSVSLQGPYEQYF. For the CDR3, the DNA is TGTGCCAGCAGTGTCTCACTACAGGGACCCTACGAGCAGTACTTC.

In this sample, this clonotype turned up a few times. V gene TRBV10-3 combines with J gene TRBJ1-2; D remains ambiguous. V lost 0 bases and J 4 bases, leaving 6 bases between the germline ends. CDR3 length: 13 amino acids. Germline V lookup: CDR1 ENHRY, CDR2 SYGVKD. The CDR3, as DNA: TGTGCCATCAGTGAGTCGAGGAGCTATGGCTACACCTTC. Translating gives CAISESRSYGYTF.

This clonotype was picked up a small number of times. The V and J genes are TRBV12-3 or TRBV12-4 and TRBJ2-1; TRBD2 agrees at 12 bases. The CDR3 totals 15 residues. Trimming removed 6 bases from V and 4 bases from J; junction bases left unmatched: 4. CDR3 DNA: TGTGCCAGCAGAACCGGGACTAGCGGGTACAATGAGCAGTTCTTC. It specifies CASRTGTSGYNEQFF.

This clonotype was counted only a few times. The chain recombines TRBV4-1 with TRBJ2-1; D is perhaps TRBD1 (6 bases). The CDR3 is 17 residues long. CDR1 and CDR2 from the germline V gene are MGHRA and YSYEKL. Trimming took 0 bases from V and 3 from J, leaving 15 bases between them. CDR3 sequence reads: CASSQELQGRNYNEQFF. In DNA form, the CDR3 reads TGCGCCAGCAGCCAAGAACTCCAGGGGAGAAACTACAATGAGCAGTTCTTC.

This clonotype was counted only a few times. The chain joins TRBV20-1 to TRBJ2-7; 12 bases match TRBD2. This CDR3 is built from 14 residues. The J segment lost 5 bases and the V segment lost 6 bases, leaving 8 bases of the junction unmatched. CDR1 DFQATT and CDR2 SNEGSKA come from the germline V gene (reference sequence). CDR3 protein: CSAGLAGGPNEQYF. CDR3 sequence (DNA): TGCAGTGCAGGGCTAGCGGGAGGGCCGAACGAGCAGTACTTC.

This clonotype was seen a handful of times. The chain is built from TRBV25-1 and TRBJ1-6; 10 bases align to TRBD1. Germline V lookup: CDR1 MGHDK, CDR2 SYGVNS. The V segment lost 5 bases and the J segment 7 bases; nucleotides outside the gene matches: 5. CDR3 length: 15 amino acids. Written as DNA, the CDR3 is TGTGCCAGCAGTCCGACAGGGGGCGCAAATTCACCCCTCCACTTT. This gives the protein CASSPTGGANSPLHF.

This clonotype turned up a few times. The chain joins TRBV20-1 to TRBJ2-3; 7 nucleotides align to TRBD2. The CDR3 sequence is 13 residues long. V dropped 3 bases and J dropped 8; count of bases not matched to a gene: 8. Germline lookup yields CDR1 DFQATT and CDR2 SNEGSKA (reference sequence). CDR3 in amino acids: CSARPRGVGTQYF. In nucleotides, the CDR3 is TGCAGTGCTAGGCCCCGGGGGGTCGGTACGCAGTATTTT.